The sequence of this TCR beta chain was determined in a study of T-cell reconstitution after alpha-beta-depleted transplantation in children. It was with unique molecular identifiers that the TCRbeta library was prepared. TCRdb processed the PCR reads anew with MiXCR; each CDR3 protein has one entry. The sample has about 610,000 distinct CDR3 sequences, roughly a tenth seen once. This clonotype was seen ten or more times. Per the germline V gene, CDR1 is DFQATT and CDR2 is SNEGSKA (reference sequence). The CDR3 has 13 residues. The V and J ends lost 3 bases and 1 base respectively, with 8 bases between them.

Here the sequenced sample was PBMCs from the stem cell graft donor, taken from the stem cell graft. The receptor comes from a human donor who donated a stem cell graft to a child with acute myeloid leukemia. This chain connects TRBV20-1 to TRBJ2-3, with D perhaps TRBD2 (5 bases). As DNA, the CDR3 is TGCAGTGCTAGGGAGGCGGGCACAGATACGCAGTATTTT. It translates to CSAREAGTDTQYF.